Each of the 24 T cell receptor beta chains below was sequenced from the same sample in a study of vaccination and CD4 T cells after COVID-19. Treatment specified: approximately nine-day PBMC culture with coronavirus spike peptide pools or control peptides (ViraFEST assay). For these TCRs, the target antigens are not known. An Oncomine TCR Beta short-read assay was used to sequence the DNA from cultured CD4+ T cells. TCRdb ran MiXCR on the PCR reads and lists one entry per CDR3 protein. The repertoire has over 12,000 distinct CDR3 sequences, around 46% of them found once; the top ten carry 11% to 15%. The sequenced sample was CD4+ T cells from blood, cultured in vitro. Receptor source: a human donor who had recovered from COVID-19.

This clonotype has a handful of counts. The rearrangement joins TRBV6-1 to TRBJ1-2, with 7 bases matching TRBD1. Germline loops: CDR1 MNHNS, CDR2 SASEGT. The CDR3 loop spans 13 amino acids. V was pared by 4 bases and J by 4 bases, with 3 bases of the junction left unmatched. The CDR3: CASSVGTAYGYTF. The DNA for the CDR3 is TGTGCCAGCAGTGTGGGGACAGCCTATGGCTACACCTTC.

The CDR3 protein is CSASDRTYEQYF. In DNA form, the CDR3 reads TGCAGTGCTAGCGATAGAACCTACGAGCAGTACTTC. This chain links TRBV20-1 with TRBJ2-7, with no clear D. Trimming removed 3 bases at V and 2 bases at J, with 8 bases between. Germline lookup yields CDR1 DFQATT and CDR2 SNEGSKA (reference sequence). The CDR3 runs 12 residues.

The chain joins TRBV27 to TRBJ2-1; TRBD2 matches at 13 bases. This CDR3 region has 16 residues. CDR1 and CDR2 from the germline V gene are MNHEY and SMNVEV (reference sequence). J gave up 8 bases and V 5 bases, and 9 bases lay outside the gene matches. The CDR3 sequence is CASSKQLAGGGHEQFF. The CDR3, as DNA: TGTGCCAGCAGTAAACAACTAGCGGGAGGGGGGCATGAGCAGTTCTTC.

This clonotype was counted a few times. The chain carries TRBV20-1 and TRBJ2-7; 14 nucleotides match TRBD2. Looked up from germline, CDR1 is DFQATT and CDR2 is SNEGSKA (reference sequence). This CDR3 spans 13 amino acids. V dropped 5 bases and J dropped 6; count of bases not matched to a gene: 3. The CDR3 DNA is TGCAGTGCTGGGGGACTAGCGGGAGTCGAGCAGTACTTC. This encodes CSAGGLAGVEQYF.

This clonotype came up a few times. The chain is built from TRBV10-3 and TRBJ1-2; 8 positions agree with TRBD1. The V and J ends lost 4 bases and 4 bases, in that order; junction bases with no gene match: 5. This CDR3 contains 14 residues. CDR1 and CDR2 from the germline V gene are ENHRY and SYGVKD. The CDR3 loop reads CAISGQTGAYGYTF. The CDR3 DNA follows: TGTGCCATCAGTGGACAGACAGGGGCCTATGGCTACACCTTC.

The V and J genes are TRBV2 and TRBJ2-1, with 13 bases fitting TRBD2. This CDR3 has 17 amino acids. The V segment lost 6 bases and the J segment 9 bases; nucleotides outside the gene matches: 14. Per the germline V gene, CDR1 is SNHLY and CDR2 is FYNNEI. The CDR3: CASRITSGGASPGEQFF. The CDR3 DNA reads TGTGCCAGCAGAATTACTAGCGGGGGGGCCTCCCCGGGTGAGCAGTTCTTC.

This chain links TRBV15 with TRBJ2-5; 9 bases align to TRBD2. V dropped 0 bases and J dropped 4; count of bases not matched to a gene: 3. Germline values: CDR1 LNHNV, CDR2 YYDKDF (reference sequence). This CDR3 has 15 residues. This CDR3 reads CATSRDSGRIETQYF. CDR3 nucleotide sequence: TGTGCCACCAGCAGAGATAGCGGGAGAATAGAGACCCAGTACTTC.

The chain combines TRBV12-3 or TRBV12-4 with TRBJ1-2; 9 positions match TRBD1. The CDR3 consists of 15 residues. Trimming removed 6 bases from V and 6 bases from J; junction bases left unmatched: 11. CDR3 loop: CASRGQGTYLDGYTF. The CDR3 DNA is TGTGCCAGCAGAGGACAGGGGACGTACCTTGATGGCTACACCTTC.

The chain couples TRBV7-2 to TRBJ1-1; D gene uncertain. V gave up 5 bases and J gave up 1 base, with 8 bases separating them. From germline, CDR1 is SGHTA and CDR2 FQGNSA. The CDR3 covers 13 residues. The CDR3 here is CASSAGRNTEAFF. For the CDR3, the DNA is TGTGCCAGCAGCGCAGGTAGGAACACTGAAGCTTTCTTT. Together with reference TRBV7-2 and TRBJ1-1, the CDR3 gives the full variable domain: GAGVSQSPSNKVTEKGKDVELRCDPISGHTALYWYRQSLGQGLEFLIYFQGNSAPDKSGLPSDRFSAERTGGSVSTLTIQRTQQEDSAVYLCASSAGRNTEAFFGQGTRLTVV.

This clonotype turned up a few times. The chain combines TRBV19 with TRBJ2-3; a possible D gene is TRBD1 (5 bases). Germline values: CDR1 LNHDA, CDR2 SQIVND (reference sequence). The V end lost 6 bases, the J end lost 3 bases, and 19 bases lay between the germline ends. The CDR3 runs to 16 residues. CDR3 coding DNA: TGTGCCAGTAGCAGGGCAGGAACTAACCCTACAGATACGCAGTATTTT. It translates to CASSRAGTNPTDTQYF.

The V gene is TRBV12-3 or TRBV12-4, the J gene TRBJ1-1, with D unclear. There are 14 residues in the CDR3. Trimming took 6 bases from V and 1 from J, leaving 12 bases between them. CDR3 DNA: TGTGCCAGCAGCCTCCTTCGGGAGAACACTGAAGCTTTCTTT. Protein sequence: CASSLLRENTEAFF.

The chain joins TRBV29-1 to TRBJ2-7; 10 bases align to TRBD2. The CDR3 length is 13 residues. Germline V gene data show CDR1 as SQVTM and CDR2 as ANQGSEA. The trim removed 4 bases at V and 2 bases at J, leaving 2 bases unmatched. CDR3 nucleotides: TGCAGCGTTGGGACTAGCGGCACCTACGAGCAGTACTTC. Encoded protein: CSVGTSGTYEQYF.

This clonotype was detected a few times. This chain links TRBV21-1 with TRBJ2-3; the table calls TRBD2, which could not be checked here. TRBV21-1 is assigned pseudogene status. CDR3 length: 14 residues. The CDR3 nucleotides are TGTGCCAGCAGCGCACTAGCGGAAGAGGATACGCAGTATTTT. It encodes CASSALAEEDTQYF.

This clonotype was seen more than once but under ten times. This rearrangement joins TRBV12-3 or TRBV12-4 to TRBJ2-1; the D call may be TRBD1 or TRBD2 (5 bases each). The CDR3 loop spans 12 amino acids. V was cut by 3 bases and J by 9 bases, with 9 bases left in between. CDR3 sequence (DNA): TGTGCCAGCAGTTTGGGACGTTTTGAGCAGTTCTTC. Protein sequence: CASSLGRFEQFF.

This chain connects TRBV20-1 to TRBJ1-1; 9 positions agree with TRBD1. CDR1 is DFQATT and CDR2 is SNEGSKA in the germline V gene (reference sequence). Losses at the gene ends were 1 base for V and 7 bases for J; bases not matched to a gene: 7. The CDR3 has 14 residues. The CDR3 here is CSARAHDRGVEAFF. The DNA of the CDR3 is TGCAGTGCTAGAGCCCACGACAGGGGGGTTGAAGCTTTCTTT.

This CDR3 reads CASRRTDTQYF. CDR3 nucleotide sequence: TGTGCCAGCAGGCGCACAGATACGCAGTATTTT. The V gene is TRBV25-1, the J gene TRBJ2-3; D uncertain. V was pared by 6 bases and J by 1 base, with 2 bases between. The CDR3 is 11 residues long. Germline assignment: CDR1 MGHDK and CDR2 SYGVNS.

This clonotype was counted only a few times. This sequence joins TRBV6-1 and TRBJ1-4; D unclear. The CDR3 is 14 residues long. Trimming left V 3 bases short and J 3 bases short, with 8 bases between. CDR1 and CDR2 from the germline V gene are MNHNS and SASEGT. The CDR3 DNA follows: TGTGCCAGCAGTGAGGCGGAGGCTAATGAAAAACTGTTTTTT. Residues: CASSEAEANEKLFF.

This chain uses TRBV11-2 with TRBJ2-7, with no clear D. Trimming cost V 5 bases and J 2 bases, with 13 bases left between them. The CDR3 loop spans 14 amino acids. Germline lookup yields CDR1 SGHAT and CDR2 FQNNGV. The CDR3 bases are TGTGCCAGCAGCCGGCTAGGAGTAGCCTACGAGCAGTACTTC. Encoded protein: CASSRLGVAYEQYF.

The rearrangement links TRBV20-1 to TRBJ2-3, with 12 bases identical to TRBD2. This CDR3 spans 14 amino acids. Trimming took 6 bases from V and 3 from J; bases not matched to a gene: 4. Germline CDR1 and CDR2: DFQATT and SNEGSKA (reference sequence). In DNA, the CDR3 is TGCAGTGCCCCGACTAGCGGGGGAACAGATACGCAGTATTTT. Translating it yields CSAPTSGGTDTQYF.

The V and J genes are TRBV5-4 and TRBJ2-3, with a weak D call TRBD1 (5 bases). The CDR3 loop spans 14 amino acids. Deletions cut 3 bases from V and 0 bases from J, with 8 bases between. CDR1 is SGHNT, CDR2 YYREEE, per germline (reference sequence). The CDR3 protein is CASSSTASTDTQYF. The CDR3 bases are TGTGCCAGCAGCTCGACAGCTAGCACAGATACGCAGTATTTT. Full variable domain (rest looked up from reference TRBV5-4 and TRBJ2-3): ETGVTQSPTHLIKTRGQQVTLRCSSQSGHNTVSWYQQALGQGPQFIFQYYREEENGRGNFPPRFSGLQFPNYSSELNVNALELDDSALYLCASSSTASTDTQYFGPGTRLTVL.

V is TRBV5-1 and J is TRBJ2-7, with 7 bases fitting TRBD1. Per germline, CDR1 SGHRS and CDR2 YFSETQ. V trimming: 0 bases; J trimming: 6 bases; junction bases outside the gene matches: 0. This CDR3 spans 12 amino acids. The CDR3 DNA is TGCGCCAGCAGCTTGGGACAGGGCGAGCAGTACTTC. Its protein product is CASSLGQGEQYF.

This clonotype was seen once. This chain connects TRBV7-3 to TRBJ2-7; D is possibly TRBD1 or TRBD2 (5 bases each). Germline V gene sequence: CDR1 SGHTA, CDR2 FQGTGA. The CDR3 runs to 11 residues. The CDR3 reads CAGGESYEQYF. The CDR3 coding sequence is TGTGCTGGGGGAGAATCCTACGAGCAGTACTTC.

This chain connects TRBV6-2 or TRBV6-3 to TRBJ1-4, with D unresolved. The V gene's germline CDR1 is MNHEY and CDR2 SVGEGT. CDR3 length equals 14 residues. Trimming left V 2 bases short and J 4 bases short, with 8 bases between. CDR3 sequence reads: CASSYGRLNEKLFF. DNA of the CDR3: TGTGCCAGCAGTTACGGACGGCTTAATGAAAAACTGTTTTTT.

The V and J genes are TRBV6-2 or TRBV6-3 and TRBJ2-3; 12 bases align to TRBD2. The CDR3 runs to 15 residues. Per germline, CDR1 MNHEY and CDR2 SVGEGT. After removal of 6 bases from V and 2 bases from J, the junction contained 3 bases not matched to a gene. CDR3 nucleotides: TGTGCCAGCAGCAGGACTAGCGGGGCCACAGATACGCAGTATTTT. Residues: CASSRTSGATDTQYF.